This TCR beta chain is from a study of blood T cell repertoires in COVID-19. Study in general: Whether acute or convalescent, the COVID-19 samples came from the United States, Italy and Spain. Sources were T cells, B-cell-depleted T cells, or PBMCs; the material itself was cDNA or gDNA.

The authors' processing: Nucleated cell number was recorded as an estimate derived from reference gene primer amplification. The table came from immunoSEQ multiplex PCR; TCRdb's copy has only in-frame clones and leaves some out. The DNA was the basis for D and trimming; V, J and clone size are from that table. The table has under 250,000 clones, 92% seen once. Deletions cut 4 bases from V and 5 bases from J, with 17 bases between. This CDR3 spans 15 amino acids. CDR1 LGHNA and CDR2 YSLEER come from the germline V gene. Seattle researchers signed up patients amid active infection and tracked them longitudinally.

The material sequenced was peripheral blood. The gene calls are TRBV4-3 and TRBJ2-5; D is perhaps TRBD2 (6 bases). This receptor was taken from a man in his sixties with COVID-19, enrolled during active disease. The DNA of the CDR3 is TGCGCCAGCAGCCCAACCCCGGGGGAGGTGGAGACCCAGTACTTC. This gives the protein CASSPTPGEVETQYF.